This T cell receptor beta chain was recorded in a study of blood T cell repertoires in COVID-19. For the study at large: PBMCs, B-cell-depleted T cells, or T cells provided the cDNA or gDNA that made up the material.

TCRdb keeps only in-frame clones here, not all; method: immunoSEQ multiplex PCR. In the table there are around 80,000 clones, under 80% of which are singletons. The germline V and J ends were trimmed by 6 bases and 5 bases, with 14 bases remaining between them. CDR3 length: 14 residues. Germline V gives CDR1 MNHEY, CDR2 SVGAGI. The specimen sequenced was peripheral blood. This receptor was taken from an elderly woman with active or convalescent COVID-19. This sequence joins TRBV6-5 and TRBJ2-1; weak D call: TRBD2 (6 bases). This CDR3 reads CASREGLSNNEQFF. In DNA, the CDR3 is TGTGCCAGCAGGGAGGGGTTGTCGAACAATGAGCAGTTCTTC.